The 21 T cell receptor beta chains presented below share a single source sample, sequenced in a study of post-analysis software for immune sequencing data. Unique molecular identifiers featured in each of the TCR beta cDNA libraries. TCRdb used MiXCR to reprocess the PCR reads, holding one entry per CDR3 protein. This sample has around 500,000 distinct CDR3 sequences, with less than 40% found just once. The antigens of these receptors remain unknown. Study findings and constraints: The study found TRBV5-6, TRBV5-1 and TRBV20-1 among about 5 TRBV segments more frequent in patients than controls.

Sequenced: blood. These receptors were taken from a girl aged 2-17 years with multiple sclerosis.

CDR3 nucleotides: TGTGCCAGCAGTTACCCAGGACTAGCGGGGGGACCTAGTGAGCAGTTCTTC. As protein: CASSYPGLAGGPSEQFF. The rearrangement links TRBV6-2 or TRBV6-3 to TRBJ2-1, with 14 bases matching TRBD2. There are 17 residues in the CDR3. The germline CDR1 and CDR2 sequences are MNHEY and SVGEGT. V trimming: 2 bases; J trimming: 9 bases; junction bases outside the gene matches: 9.

The chain joins TRBV18 to TRBJ1-1, with 8 bases lining up with TRBD1. V was clipped by 7 bases and J by 3 bases; unmatched bases: 7. The CDR3 is 14 residues long. Germline CDR1 KGHSH, CDR2 LQKENI. Written as DNA, the CDR3 is TGTGCCAGCTGTGCAGACAGGGGCCACACTGAAGCTTTCTTT. Amino acid sequence: CASCADRGHTEAFF.

J is TRBJ1-2 and V is TRBV27, with 10 nucleotides matching TRBD1. CDR1 is MNHEY and CDR2 is SMNVEV in the germline V gene (reference sequence). Losses at the gene ends were 3 bases for V and 6 bases for J; bases not matched to a gene: 7. The CDR3 runs to 15 residues. CDR3 sequence (DNA): TGTGCCAGCAGTTTTTCGGACAGGGGGATCCATGGCTACACCTTC. Its translation is CASSFSDRGIHGYTF.

The V gene is TRBV7-9, the J gene TRBJ2-5; D is unresolved. This CDR3 contains 14 residues. The germline CDR1 and CDR2 sequences are SEHNR and FQNEAQ (reference sequence). With 2 bases removed from V and 3 bases from J, the gap between germline ends came to 10 bases. The CDR3 DNA reads as TGTGCCAGCAGCTTAACCCTACAAAAAGAGACCCAGTACTTC. It encodes CASSLTLQKETQYF.

The table lists this clonotype with a few counts. The chain recombines TRBV5-6 with TRBJ2-7; no reliable D call. Deletions cut 2 bases from V and 0 bases from J, with 12 bases between. The CDR3 loop spans 15 amino acids. CDR1 SGHDT and CDR2 YYEEEE come from the germline V gene. CDR3 region: CASSFRTSSSYEQYF. CDR3 bases: TGTGCCAGCAGCTTTCGAACTTCCAGCTCCTACGAGCAGTACTTC.

V usage is TRBV4-1 and J usage is TRBJ2-3; no firm D call. The ends were cut back, 3 bases at V and 6 bases at J, with 22 bases in the middle. The germline gives CDR1 MGHRA, CDR2 YSYEKL. There are 17 residues in the CDR3. The CDR3 region has the DNA TGCGCCAGCAGCCACTTCTTTTCTTCGATGGTGACCGATACGCAGTATTTT. Its protein product is CASSHFFSSMVTDTQYF.

As concerns this clonotype: It may be a read error: a sequence one base away is much more abundant. The chain uses TRBV29-1 and TRBJ2-5; no clear D. The tail of the sequence fits TRBJ2-1 better, so the J call may be wrong. The CDR3 spans 12 residues. The germline CDR1 and CDR2 sequences are SQVTM and ANQGSEA. CDR3 nucleotide sequence: TGCAGCGTTGTAGAGTATCAAGAGACCCAGTTCTTC. It codes for CSVVEYQETQFF.

This clonotype was seen a few times. The junction shows a germline mismatch at one end, possibly a read error. The genes are TRBV9 and TRBJ2-3, with D possibly TRBD2 on 6 matching bases. The CDR3 spans 14 residues. CDR1 and CDR2 from the germline V gene are SGDLS and YYNGEE. The CDR3 is CASSPVGGTDTRYF. For the CDR3, the DNA is TGTGCCAGCAGCCCCGTCGGGGGAACAGATACGCGGTATTTT.

V usage is TRBV11-3 and J usage is TRBJ2-1; 8 bases fit TRBD2. Germline loops: CDR1 SGHNT, CDR2 YENEEA. This CDR3 spans 15 amino acids. V lost 4 bases, J lost 3 bases, and 5 bases stayed unmatched. Written as DNA, the CDR3 is TGTGCCAGCAGCTCAGCCGGGACTAGCTACAATGAGCAGTTCTTC. Translated: CASSSAGTSYNEQFF.

This clonotype has more than one count but fewer than ten. This chain joins TRBV19 and TRBJ2-5; 7 positions agree with TRBD1. This CDR3 has 14 residues. CDR1 is LNHDA and CDR2 is SQIVND in the germline V gene (reference sequence). With V trimmed by 6 bases and J by 5 bases, 9 bases remained unmatched. The CDR3 coding sequence is TGTGCCAGTAGCCGAGGGGGCGGCGCGGAGACCCAGTACTTC. Its protein product is CASSRGGGAETQYF.

The chain employs TRBV12-3 or TRBV12-4 and TRBJ2-1; 14 nucleotides line up with TRBD2. V dropped 3 bases and J dropped 2; count of bases not matched to a gene: 3. CDR3 length equals 17 residues. CDR3 nucleotides: TGTGCCAGCAGTTTTGGGACTAGCGGGGGACCCTACAATGAGCAGTTCTTC. It translates to CASSFGTSGGPYNEQFF.

The V and J genes are TRBV12-3 or TRBV12-4 and TRBJ2-5; D is unresolved. The CDR3 totals 12 residues. Trimming cost V 4 bases and J 6 bases, with 9 bases left between them. The CDR3 DNA reads as TGTGCCAGCAGTTCCCTGTCTAAGACCCAGTACTTC. This translates into CASSSLSKTQYF.

The chain has TRBV7-3 and TRBJ2-1; unclear D gene. V was shortened by 4 bases and J by 4 bases, with 8 bases between the two germline ends. CDR3 length: 13 amino acids. The germline gives CDR1 SGHTA, CDR2 FQGTGA. The chain's CDR3 is CASSYDLYNEQFF. DNA of the CDR3: TGTGCCAGCAGCTACGATTTATACAATGAGCAGTTCTTC.

This clonotype was recorded a few times. The V call is TRBV12-3 or TRBV12-4, the J call TRBJ2-7; 9 nucleotides align to TRBD1. CDR3 length equals 12 residues. Germline trimming cut 9 bases from V and 2 bases from J; bases unmatched to any gene: 2. This chain's CDR3 is CARGQGTYEQYF. The CDR3 DNA reads TGTGCCAGAGGACAGGGGACCTACGAGCAGTACTTC.

The chain uses TRBV7-8 and TRBJ2-5, with D maybe TRBD1 (6 bases). CDR3 length: 15 residues. V lost 2 bases and J 5 bases, leaving 15 bases between the germline ends. In germline, CDR1 is SGHVS, CDR2 FQNEAQ. The DNA of the CDR3 is TGTGCCAGCAGCTTAATCGGACAGAATGGGGAGACCCAGTACTTC. Protein: CASSLIGQNGETQYF. Combining the CDR3 with reference TRBV7-8 and TRBJ2-5 gives the whole variable domain GAGVSQSPRYKVAKRGQDVALRCDPISGHVSLFWYQQALGQGPEFLTYFQNEAQLDKSGLPSDRFFAERPEGSVSTLKIQRTQQEDSAVYLCASSLIGQNGETQYFGPGTRLLVL.

This clonotype was counted between two and nine times. V is TRBV7-3 and J is TRBJ2-1; 7 bases map to TRBD2. Germline CDR1 and CDR2: SGHTA and FQGTGA. Trimming cost V 3 bases and J 7 bases; bases outside gene matches: 3. This CDR3 spans 13 amino acids. CDR3 sequence: CASSFTGGNEQFF. CDR3 nucleotides: TGTGCCAGCAGCTTTACCGGGGGGAATGAGCAGTTCTTC. Drawing the rest from reference TRBV7-3 and TRBJ2-1, the complete variable domain is GAGVSQTPSNKVTEKGKYVELRCDPISGHTALYWYRQSLGQGPEFLIYFQGTGAADDSGLPNDRFFAVRPEGSVSTLKIQRTERGDSAVYLCASSFTGGNEQFFGPGTRLTVL.

The V and J genes are TRBV15 and TRBJ2-1; tentatively, D is TRBD1 (5 bases). Germline loops: CDR1 LNHNV, CDR2 YYDKDF (reference sequence). V gave up 0 bases and J gave up 9 bases, with 15 bases separating them. The CDR3 contains 15 residues. The CDR3 reads CATSRDRAGFCEQFF. The CDR3 nucleotides are TGTGCCACCAGCAGAGATCGGGCAGGGTTTTGTGAGCAGTTCTTC.

This clonotype was observed a few times. The rearrangement uses TRBV6-5 and TRBJ2-3; TRBD2 aligns across 7 bases. The ends lost 8 bases at V and 5 bases at J; junction bases unmatched: 1. The germline V gene encodes CDR1 MNHEY and CDR2 SVGAGI. The CDR3 contains 11 residues. For the CDR3, the DNA is TGTGCCAGCCGGGGGGTAGATACGCAGTATTTT. Protein sequence: CASRGVDTQYF.

The V gene is TRBV28, the J gene TRBJ1-5, with a weak D call TRBD1 (6 bases). The CDR3 has 14 amino acids. Trimming pared 8 bases from V and 7 bases from J, leaving 18 bases between. Germline-derived CDR1 and CDR2 are MDHEN and SYDVKM. CDR3 amino acids: CASCISGAEQPQHF. The CDR3 nucleotides read TGTGCCAGCTGCATCTCAGGGGCCGAACAGCCCCAGCATTTT.

This rearrangement joins TRBV7-2 to TRBJ1-1, with a tentative D call TRBD1 (5 bases). This CDR3 is built from 14 residues. The V gene's germline CDR1 is SGHTA and CDR2 FQGNSA. Deletions cut 6 bases from V and 0 bases from J, with 11 bases between. The chain's CDR3 is CASSSDSLNTEAFF. As DNA, the CDR3 is TGTGCCAGCAGTTCAGACAGTTTGAACACTGAAGCTTTCTTT.

This clonotype was recorded a few times. CDR3 nucleotides: TGTGCCAGCAGTCCGGACGGCGGGGGGGCAGAGACCCAGTACTTC. Its translation: CASSPDGGGAETQYF. V usage is TRBV12-3 or TRBV12-4 and J usage is TRBJ2-5; 9 bases agree with TRBD2. The CDR3 extends over 15 amino acids. Unmatched junction bases numbered 8, after V lost 5 bases and J lost 4 bases.